This T cell receptor (beta chain) was captured by sequencing in a study of T cell responses to AZD1222 COVID-19 vaccine. Study-level results: Spike-specific TCRs gained breadth and depth after people received two AZD1222 doses. Vaccine-related CD4 TCRs covered spike, predominating at 160-218 and 743-854. Unmutated variant regions are reportedly the target of nearly half of TCRs that are spike-specific.

Some second doses came at about 4 weeks and others at about 12 weeks; these were pooled. Profiling relied on immunoSEQ multiplex PCR, and the TCRdb table lists in-frame clones only, not all of them. This sample has about 140,000 clones; approximately 90% occur once, and the top ten carry over 3%. Of note for this clone: The antigen remains unidentified.

V dropped 6 bases and J dropped 4 bases, with 16 bases sitting between them. Germline CDR1 reads SGHTA; CDR2 reads FQGTGA. This CDR3 spans 16 amino acids. This TCR was recovered from an adult who received the AZD1222 COVID-19 vaccine. Material: peripheral blood, obtained 28 days after the second AZD1222 dose. V gene TRBV7-3 combines with J gene TRBJ1-6; possible D gene TRBD1, 6 bases. CDR3 bases: TGTGCCAGCAGTTATCGGACAGCGAGTTATAATTCACCCCTCCACTTT. Its protein product is CASSYRTASYNSPLHF.